One and the same sample provided the 24 T cell receptor beta chains below, sequenced in a study of blood T cell repertoires in COVID-19. Sequencing was performed with immunoSEQ multiplex PCR; in TCRdb, only in-frame clones are kept and a portion is missing. The data show 150,000 or so clones, with 80% seen just once and around 3.2% held by the top ten. Sequencing was done on a sample of PBMCs or T cells enriched from blood (not recorded which). Receptors originate from a woman aged 55-70 years who had recovered from COVID-19.

The rearrangement links TRBV5-1 to TRBJ2-1; the D gene is possibly TRBD1 (6 bases). CDR1 SGHRS and CDR2 YFSETQ come from the germline V gene. V was cut by 1 base and J by 9 bases, with 11 bases left in between. CDR3 length: 13 amino acids. CDR3 region: CASSLSGVSEQFF. In DNA form, the CDR3 reads TGCGCCAGCAGCTTGTCAGGGGTGAGTGAGCAGTTCTTC.

V is TRBV12-5 and J is TRBJ2-2, with 7 bases matching TRBD1. Germline CDR1 reads LGHNT; CDR2 reads FRNRAP. This CDR3 is built from 16 residues. The V gene end was trimmed by 6 bases and the J gene end by 2 bases; junction bases not matched to a gene: 9. In DNA, the CDR3 is TGTGCTAGTGGCTCCGGGACAGACCTCAACACCGGGGAGCTGTTTTTT. This codes for CASGSGTDLNTGELFF.

The chain carries TRBV2 and TRBJ1-6; weak D call: TRBD1 (6 bases). Deletions cut 5 bases from V and 10 bases from J, with 18 bases between. Per the germline V gene, CDR1 is SNHLY and CDR2 is FYNNEI. The CDR3 contains 15 residues. The CDR3 protein is CASSSQQGSGSPLHF. As DNA, the CDR3 is TGTGCCAGCAGTAGTCAACAGGGATCTGGGTCACCCCTCCACTTT.

The chain carries TRBV19 and TRBJ1-1; 9 nucleotides align to TRBD1. The ends lost 5 bases at V and 4 bases at J; junction bases unmatched: 5. This CDR3 spans 14 amino acids. CDR1 and CDR2 from the germline V gene are LNHDA and SQIVND (reference sequence). In DNA form, the CDR3 reads TGTGCCAGTAGTGACAGGGGGGGAACCACTGAAGCTTTCTTT. Its translation: CASSDRGGTTEAFF.

V is TRBV5-1 and J is TRBJ1-2; tentative D call: TRBD1 (5 bases). The ends were cut back, 0 bases at V and 6 bases at J, with 9 bases in the middle. The CDR3 contains 13 residues. From germline, CDR1 is SGHRS and CDR2 YFSETQ. The CDR3 sequence: CASSLGREDGYTF. The CDR3 DNA sequence: TGCGCCAGCAGCTTGGGCAGGGAGGATGGCTACACCTTC.

The chain employs TRBV2 and TRBJ2-7, with TRBD1 matching 9 bases. V was pared by 5 bases and J by 1 base, with 6 bases of the junction left unmatched. CDR1 is SNHLY and CDR2 is FYNNEI in the germline V gene. The CDR3 consists of 15 residues. This CDR3 reads CASSRGGQGSYEQYF. The CDR3 DNA sequence: TGTGCCAGCAGTAGGGGGGGACAGGGTTCCTACGAGCAGTACTTC.

The chain carries TRBV5-4 and TRBJ2-7, with TRBD1 identical over 8 bases. The V gene's germline CDR1 is SGHNT and CDR2 YYREEE (reference sequence). Trimming at V came to 0 bases and at J to 2 bases, leaving 4 bases not matched to a gene. The CDR3 covers 15 residues. In DNA form, the CDR3 reads TGTGCCAGCAGCTTGGCACAGGGGGGACCCTACGAGCAGTACTTC. Translated: CASSLAQGGPYEQYF.

The chain uses TRBV24-1 and TRBJ1-2; D remains unclear. V lost 4 bases, J lost 1 base, and 6 bases lay in between. The CDR3 extends over 13 amino acids. CDR1 is KGHDR and CDR2 is SFDVKD in the germline V gene. In DNA form, the CDR3 reads TGTGCCACCAGTGAGGGCCTTAACTATGGCTACACCTTC. This translates into CATSEGLNYGYTF.

V is TRBV5-1 and J is TRBJ1-4; no clear D gene. CDR1 and CDR2 from the germline V gene are SGHRS and YFSETQ. The CDR3 is 13 residues long. With 4 bases removed from V and 4 bases from J, the gap between germline ends came to 8 bases. The CDR3, as DNA: TGCGCCAGCAGCATGGGTAATAATGAAAAACTGTTTTTT. Translating it yields CASSMGNNEKLFF.

The V gene is TRBV3-1 (or the pseudogene TRBV3-2), the J gene TRBJ2-1; 12 nucleotides line up with TRBD2. V trimming: 0 bases; J trimming: 1 base; junction bases outside the gene matches: 7. CDR3 length equals 19 residues. Germline V gene lookup returns CDR1 LGHDT and CDR2 YNNKEL (reference sequence). Here the CDR3 reads CASSQEPPLAGGSYNEQFF. In DNA, the CDR3 is TGTGCCAGCAGCCAAGAGCCCCCACTAGCGGGGGGTTCCTACAATGAGCAGTTCTTC.

CDR3 DNA sequence: TGTGCCAGCAGCCCCCGGCGGGGGGCCGCCGGCCATGAGCAGTTCTTC. This gives the protein CASSPRRGAAGHEQFF. The chain has TRBV7-2 and TRBJ2-1; 8 bases align to TRBD2. The CDR3 contains 16 residues. J lost 8 bases, V lost 5 bases, and 14 bases had no gene match. Per germline, CDR1 SGHTA and CDR2 FQGNSA.

The chain links TRBV4-1 to TRBJ1-5; D gene uncertain. Germline V gives CDR1 MGHRA, CDR2 YSYEKL. Trimming stripped 3 bases from V and 2 bases from J, with 5 bases between. The CDR3 is made up of 13 amino acids. CDR3 residues: CASSQSGNQPQHF. CDR3 bases: TGCGCCAGCAGCCAGTCCGGCAATCAGCCCCAGCATTTT.

V and J are TRBV7-2 and TRBJ1-3, with a tentative D call TRBD1 (6 bases). Trimming removed 0 bases from V and 0 bases from J, with 15 bases in between. CDR1 is SGHTA and CDR2 is FQGNSA in the germline V gene. The CDR3 has 18 amino acids. CDR3 coding DNA: TGTGCCAGCAGCTTAGCCCCGTGGGACATATCCTCTGGAAACACCATATATTTT. Its protein product is CASSLAPWDISSGNTIYF.

This clone was detected a few times. The chain links TRBV7-6 to TRBJ2-2, with TRBD2 identical over 8 bases. V lost 4 bases to trimming and J lost 4 bases; unmatched junction nucleotides: 5. CDR1 and CDR2 from the germline V gene are SGHVS and FNYEAQ. The CDR3 runs 15 residues. The CDR3 loop is CASSYRGGVTGELFF. In DNA form, the CDR3 reads TGTGCCAGCAGCTATCGGGGGGGCGTCACCGGGGAGCTGTTTTTT.

For the CDR3, the DNA is TGTGCCACCAGTGATGGCAGGGGCAGCACAGATACGCAGTATTTT. This codes for CATSDGRGSTDTQYF. J is TRBJ2-3 and V is TRBV24-1, with a possible D match to TRBD1 (6 bases). The CDR3 is 15 amino acids. Trimming took off 3 bases at V and 0 bases at J, with 9 bases between the two ends. Germline lookup yields CDR1 KGHDR and CDR2 SFDVKD.

The chain is built from TRBV24-1 and TRBJ2-6; D gene unclear. V was shortened by 4 bases and J by 0 bases, with 12 bases between the two germline ends. This CDR3 spans 17 amino acids. The germline V gene has CDR1 KGHDR and CDR2 SFDVKD. In DNA, the CDR3 is TGTGCCACCAGTGACCGCACAGTGCACTCTGGGGCCAACGTCCTGACTTTC. Its protein product is CATSDRTVHSGANVLTF.

The genes are TRBV5-1 and TRBJ1-4; TRBD1 agrees at 11 bases. Germline CDR1 is SGHRS and CDR2 is YFSETQ. V lost 5 bases to trimming and J lost 0 bases; unmatched junction nucleotides: 6. CDR3 length equals 17 residues. Here the CDR3 reads CASRIGGQGATNEKLFF. DNA of the CDR3: TGCGCCAGCAGGATTGGGGGACAGGGGGCAACTAATGAAAAACTGTTTTTT.

V usage is TRBV10-1 and J usage is TRBJ2-1, with 8 bases that match TRBD1. V shed 0 bases and J 10 bases; nucleotides not matched to a gene: 11. Germline V CDR1 and CDR2: WNHNN, SYGVQD (reference sequence). The CDR3 runs 16 residues. CDR3 region: CASSESQAGGLLEQFF. Written as DNA, the CDR3 is TGCGCCAGCAGTGAGTCACAAGCAGGGGGCCTGCTCGAGCAGTTCTTC.

The V gene is TRBV19, the J gene TRBJ2-7, with 7 bases aligning to TRBD2. V trimming: 3 bases; J trimming: 6 bases; junction bases outside the gene matches: 11. The CDR3 has 15 amino acids. CDR1 and CDR2 (germline): LNHDA, SQIVND (reference sequence). The CDR3 nucleotides read TGTGCCAGTAGTATTGGTTCAGCGGGGCCCGCCGAGCAGTACTTC. It is translated as CASSIGSAGPAEQYF.

V is TRBV7-2 and J is TRBJ2-7, with 13 bases identical to TRBD2. The CDR3 totals 15 residues. V shed 5 bases, J shed 4 bases, and the junction held 5 bases outside the gene matches. Germline lookup yields CDR1 SGHTA and CDR2 FQGNSA. DNA of the CDR3: TGTGCCAGCAGCGCCAGGACTAGCGGGGGTTACGAGCAGTACTTC. It yields the protein CASSARTSGGYEQYF. Combining the CDR3 with reference TRBV7-2 and TRBJ2-7 gives the whole variable domain GAGVSQSPSNKVTEKGKDVELRCDPISGHTALYWYRQSLGQGLEFLIYFQGNSAPDKSGLPSDRFSAERTGGSVSTLTIQRTQQEDSAVYLCASSARTSGGYEQYFGPGTRLTVT.

The chain is built from TRBV14 and TRBJ1-1; TRBD1 matches at 8 bases. CDR3 length: 15 residues. Germline V gives CDR1 SGHDN, CDR2 FVKESK. J gave up 5 bases and V 1 base, and 6 bases lay outside the gene matches. The CDR3 nucleotides are TGTGCCAGCAGCCAAGTCCAGGGGGCGCGAACTGAAGCTTTCTTT. Translating it yields CASSQVQGARTEAFF.

The chain has TRBV30 and TRBJ1-6, with TRBD1 matching over 9 bases. This CDR3 region has 16 residues. V was clipped by 3 bases and J by 5 bases; unmatched bases: 8. In germline, CDR1 is GTSNPN, CDR2 SVGIG (reference sequence). The CDR3 spells CAWRQQGARDNSPLHF. The CDR3 bases are TGTGCCTGGAGACAACAGGGGGCGAGGGATAATTCACCCCTCCACTTT.

The chain carries TRBV7-9 and TRBJ1-2; D gene ambiguous. The CDR3 contains 12 residues. The ends were cut back, 5 bases at V and 6 bases at J, with 10 bases in the middle. CDR1 is SEHNR and CDR2 is FQNEAQ in the germline V gene (reference sequence). CDR3 DNA: TGTGCCAGCAGCGATAGGACTGATGGCTACACCTTC. Residues: CASSDRTDGYTF.

DNA for the CDR3: TGTGCCAGCAGCTTAGACGGCACCGGACTAGCGGGTAACACCGGGGAGCTGTTTTTT. Residues: CASSLDGTGLAGNTGELFF. The rearrangement joins TRBV11-3 to TRBJ2-2, with TRBD2 matching 11 bases. The CDR3 is made up of 19 amino acids. The V and J ends lost 0 bases and 2 bases, in that order; junction bases with no gene match: 8. Per the germline V gene, CDR1 is SGHNT and CDR2 is YENEEA.